These 6 T cell receptor beta chains originate from one sample sequenced in a study of blood T cell repertoires in COVID-19. Libraries were prepared by immunoSEQ multiplex PCR; TCRdb keeps only in-frame clonotypes and omits some of them. The sample shows around 95,000 clones, 91% of them seen only once. The specimen sequenced was peripheral blood. The receptors here all came from a man aged 50 to 60 with active COVID-19.

This sequence joins TRBV5-6 and TRBJ2-1, with 7 bases identical to TRBD2. J was trimmed by 7 bases and V by 4 bases; bases with no gene match: 8. The CDR3 consists of 14 residues. Germline CDR1 and CDR2: SGHDT and YYEEEE. DNA for the CDR3: TGTGCCAGCAGCGAGGGACTATTCGGAAATGAGCAGTTCTTC. Amino acids: CASSEGLFGNEQFF.

The rearrangement links TRBV29-1 to TRBJ2-7, with TRBD1 identical over 7 bases. In germline, CDR1 is SQVTM, CDR2 ANQGSEA. Germline trimming cut 5 bases from V and 4 bases from J; bases unmatched to any gene: 8. The CDR3 length is 13 residues. The CDR3 DNA follows: TGCAGCGTTCGACAGGGAGAAGGTTACGAGCAGTACTTC. Translation: CSVRQGEGYEQYF.

The chain carries TRBV11-3 and TRBJ2-3, with 11 bases matching TRBD1. The J segment lost 4 bases and the V segment lost 8 bases, leaving 5 bases of the junction unmatched. Germline V gene lookup returns CDR1 SGHNT and CDR2 YENEEA. The CDR3 is 14 amino acids. The CDR3 region has the DNA TGTGCCAGCGGTGGGACAGGGGGGTCAGATACGCAGTATTTT. The encoded protein is CASGGTGGSDTQYF.

V gene TRBV19 combines with J gene TRBJ1-1; D is uncertain. Trimming removed 3 bases at V and 0 bases at J, with 5 bases between. The CDR3 covers 13 residues. Germline V gene sequence: CDR1 LNHDA, CDR2 SQIVND (reference sequence). The CDR3 protein is CASSMALNTEAFF. The CDR3 DNA sequence: TGTGCCAGTAGTATGGCACTGAACACTGAAGCTTTCTTT.

In its sample, this clone was seen once. The chain uses TRBV5-5 and TRBJ1-3; TRBD1 matches 8 bases. V trimming: 0 bases; J trimming: 0 bases; junction bases outside the gene matches: 8. CDR1 is SGHKS, CDR2 YYEKEE, per germline (reference sequence). The CDR3 is made up of 18 amino acids. CDR3: CASSLGTGSLGSGNTIYF. For the CDR3, the DNA is TGTGCCAGCAGCTTGGGGACAGGGAGCTTGGGCTCTGGAAACACCATATATTTT.

V gene TRBV4-2 combines with J gene TRBJ2-1; 7 bases align to TRBD2. CDR3 size: 16 residues. Germline V lookup: CDR1 LGHNA, CDR2 YNFKEQ. Trimming took 0 bases from V and 8 from J; bases not matched to a gene: 10. The DNA of the CDR3 is TGTGCCAGCAGCCAAGATGAGGTAGCGGGTGTCGATGAGCAGTTCTTC. Residues: CASSQDEVAGVDEQFF.